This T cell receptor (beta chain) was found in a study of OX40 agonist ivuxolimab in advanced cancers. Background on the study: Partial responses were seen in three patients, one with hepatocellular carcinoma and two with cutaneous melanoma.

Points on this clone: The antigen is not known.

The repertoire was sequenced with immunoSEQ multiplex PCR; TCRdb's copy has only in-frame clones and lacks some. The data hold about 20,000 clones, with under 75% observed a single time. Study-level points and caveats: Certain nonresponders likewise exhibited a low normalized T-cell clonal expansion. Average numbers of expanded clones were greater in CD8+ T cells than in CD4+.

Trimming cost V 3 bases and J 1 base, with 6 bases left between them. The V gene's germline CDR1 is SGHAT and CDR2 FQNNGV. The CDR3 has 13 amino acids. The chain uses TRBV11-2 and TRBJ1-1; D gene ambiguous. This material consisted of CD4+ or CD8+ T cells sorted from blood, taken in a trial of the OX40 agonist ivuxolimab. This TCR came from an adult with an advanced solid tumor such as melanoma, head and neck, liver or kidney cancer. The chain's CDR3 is CASSFRQNTEAFF. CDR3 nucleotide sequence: TGTGCCAGCAGCTTTCGGCAGAACACTGAAGCTTTCTTT.